This entry is about one T cell receptor (beta chain). Its cognate antigen is unknown. CDR1 is LNHDA and CDR2 is SQIVND in the germline V gene (reference sequence). The CDR3 totals 14 residues. V lost 3 bases and J 4 bases, leaving 13 bases between the germline ends. The source of the sample is a study of memory CD4+ T cells and cytomegalovirus serostatus. Sequencing used immunoSEQ multiplex PCR; TCRdb keeps in-frame clones, though not all of them. The sample contains over 65,000 clones, around 80% of which appear only once. The sort gate was single viable CD3+CD4+CD8-CD45RO+ cells for memory CD4+ T cells. Study-wide results and limits: Each of 55 to 80 CMV-associated TCRbeta sequences occurred in one to five individuals.

The V and J genes are TRBV19 and TRBJ2-7; TRBD1 might be the D (6 bases). This sequence originates from an adult in good health and CMV-seronegative. The sample consisted of memory CD4+ T cells from blood. CDR3 region: CASSIGRQGYEQYF. In nucleotides, the CDR3 is TGTGCCAGTAGTATTGGTCGGCAGGGGTACGAGCAGTACTTC.